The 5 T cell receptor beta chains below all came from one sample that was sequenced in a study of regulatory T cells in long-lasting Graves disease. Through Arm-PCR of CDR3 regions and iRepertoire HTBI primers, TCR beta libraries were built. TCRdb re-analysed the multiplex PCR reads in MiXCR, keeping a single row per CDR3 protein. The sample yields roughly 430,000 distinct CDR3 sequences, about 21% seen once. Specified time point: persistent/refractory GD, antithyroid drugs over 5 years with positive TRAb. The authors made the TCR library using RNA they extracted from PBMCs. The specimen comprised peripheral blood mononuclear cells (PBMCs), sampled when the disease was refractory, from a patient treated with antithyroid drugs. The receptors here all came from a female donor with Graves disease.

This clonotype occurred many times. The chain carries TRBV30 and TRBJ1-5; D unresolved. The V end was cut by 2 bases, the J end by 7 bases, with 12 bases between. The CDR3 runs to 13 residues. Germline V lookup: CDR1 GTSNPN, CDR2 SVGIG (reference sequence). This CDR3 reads CAWSPDTDQPQHF. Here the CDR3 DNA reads TGTGCCTGGAGTCCCGACACGGACCAGCCCCAGCATTTT.

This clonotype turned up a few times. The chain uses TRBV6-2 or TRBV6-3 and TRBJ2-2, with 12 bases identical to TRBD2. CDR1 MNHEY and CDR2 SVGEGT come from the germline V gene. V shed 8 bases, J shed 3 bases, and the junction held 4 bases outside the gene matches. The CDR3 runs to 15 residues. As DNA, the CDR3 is TGTGCCAGCGTTCTAGCGGGAGGGGACACCGGGGAGCTGTTTTTT. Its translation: CASVLAGGDTGELFF.

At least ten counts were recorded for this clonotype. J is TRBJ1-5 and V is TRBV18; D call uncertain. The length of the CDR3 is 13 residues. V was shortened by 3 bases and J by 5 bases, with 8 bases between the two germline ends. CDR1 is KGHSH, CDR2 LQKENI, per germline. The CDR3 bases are TGTGCCAGCTCACCGGGGAGGGATCAGCCCCAGCATTTT. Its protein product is CASSPGRDQPQHF.

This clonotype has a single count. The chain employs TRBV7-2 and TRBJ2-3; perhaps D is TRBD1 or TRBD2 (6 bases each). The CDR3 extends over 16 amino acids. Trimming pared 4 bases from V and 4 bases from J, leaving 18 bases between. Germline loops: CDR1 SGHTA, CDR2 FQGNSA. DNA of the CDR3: TGTGCCAGCAGCTCGTCGTTAGGGGGGATGTCAGATACGCAGTATTTT. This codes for CASSSSLGGMSDTQYF.

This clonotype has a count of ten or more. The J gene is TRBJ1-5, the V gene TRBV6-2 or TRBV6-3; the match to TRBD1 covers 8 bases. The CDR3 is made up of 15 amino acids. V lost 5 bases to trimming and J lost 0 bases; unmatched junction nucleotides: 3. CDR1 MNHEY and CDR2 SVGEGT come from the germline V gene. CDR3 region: CASSLTGGSNQPQHF. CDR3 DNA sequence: TGTGCCAGCAGTCTCACAGGGGGTAGCAATCAGCCCCAGCATTTT.